This is a list of T cell receptor beta chains from one sample in a study of T-cell reconstitution after alpha-beta-depleted transplantation in children. TCRdb independently ran MiXCR on the PCR reads; one entry per CDR3 protein. Of around 93,000 distinct CDR3 sequences in the sample, 7.5% to 9.5% were seen once. The sample was PBMCs from the stem cell graft donor, taken from the stem cell graft. These receptors were taken from a human donor who donated a stem cell graft to a child with congenital amegakaryocytic thrombocytopenia. Each CDR3 is given with its conserved first and last residue. D genes are given only for firm matches. The size field is filled for only some rows; it gives once, few, many or a size class.

>TRBV3-1|-|TRBJ2-7|many
CASSQEVTRVYEQYF
TGTGCCAGCAGCCAAGAGGTCACAAGGGTCTACGAGCAGTACTTC
>TRBV27|TRBD2|TRBJ2-1|many
CATRGLADNEQFF
TGTGCCACTCGAGGACTAGCGGACAATGAGCAGTTCTTC
>TRBV29-1|TRBD2|TRBJ2-1|many
CSVDPREVSYNEQFF
TGCAGCGTTGACCCGCGGGAGGTTTCCTACAATGAGCAGTTCTTC
>TRBV12-3/TRBV12-4|-|TRBJ2-1|many
CASSLNLAWGSYNEQFF
TGTGCCAGCAGTTTAAATTTGGCCTGGGGCTCCTACAATGAGCAGTTCTTC
>TRBV28|-|TRBJ2-3|many
CASRPQGTDTQYF
TGTGCCAGCAGGCCGCAGGGCACAGATACGCAGTATTTT
>TRBV27|-|TRBJ2-7|many
CASSLSSERSYEQYF
TGTGCCAGCAGTTTATCGAGCGAGCGGTCCTACGAGCAGTACTTC
>TRBV5-4|TRBD2|TRBJ2-7|-
CASSAMGLAGGYEQYF
TGTGCCAGCAGCGCTATGGGACTAGCGGGTGGCTACGAGCAGTACTTC
>TRBV28|-|TRBJ2-3|many
CASRDWSDKSTDTQYF
TGTGCCAGCAGGGATTGGAGTGATAAATCCACAGATACGCAGTATTTT
>TRBV11-2|-|TRBJ1-5|-
CDSSLDTGGPNQPQHF
TGTGACAGCAGCTTAGATACGGGGGGCCCCAATCAGCCCCAGCATTTT
>TRBV20-1|-|TRBJ2-3|many
CSAMGLISHSDTQYF
TGCAGTGCCATGGGTTTGATCAGCCACTCCGATACGCAGTATTTT
>TRBV6-1|-|TRBJ2-5|many
CASSSDRLQETQYF
TGTGCCAGCAGCTCAGATCGCCTCCAAGAGACCCAGTACTTC
>TRBV5-1|-|TRBJ2-5|many
CASSLTAETQYF
TGCGCCAGCAGCCTCACGGCAGAGACCCAGTACTTC
>TRBV20-1|-|TRBJ1-1|medium-sized
CSANGGRETEAFF
TGCAGTGCTAACGGCGGAAGAGAAACTGAAGCTTTCTTT
>TRBV29-1|-|TRBJ1-5|-
CSVQEYGNQPQHF
TGCAGCGTCCAGGAGTATGGCAATCAGCCCCAGCATTTT
>TRBV5-1|TRBD2|TRBJ2-1|many
CASREPGTSGLF
TGCGCCAGCAGGGAACCCGGGACTAGCGGACTCTTC
>TRBV4-1|TRBD2|TRBJ2-5|many
CASSPRSPGTSGDFGKETQYF
TGCGCCAGCAGCCCAAGATCGCCCGGGACTAGCGGGGATTTTGGAAAAGAGACCCAGTACTTC
>TRBV28|-|TRBJ2-2|many
CASSPTDPNTGELFF
TGTGCCAGCAGTCCGACCGACCCGAACACCGGGGAGCTGTTTTTT
>TRBV20-1|-|TRBJ2-2|few
CSGMGPIGTGELFF
TGCAGTGGAATGGGACCAATCGGCACCGGGGAGCTGTTTTTT
>TRBV28|-|TRBJ2-7|many
CASSLSGGEQYF
TGTGCCAGCAGTTTGAGCGGAGGCGAGCAGTACTTC
>TRBV20-1|TRBD2|TRBJ2-7|many
CSHVLAGSREQYF
TGCAGTCACGTACTAGCGGGGAGCCGGGAGCAGTACTTC
>TRBV12-3/TRBV12-4|TRBD2|TRBJ2-7|many
CASSLAGRASGTYEQYF
TGTGCCAGCAGTTTAGCTGGTCGGGCTAGCGGAACCTACGAGCAGTACTTC
>TRBV11-1|-|TRBJ2-1|-
CASSTVLTVPDEQFF
TGTGCCAGCAGCACGGTATTGACAGTTCCCGATGAGCAGTTCTTC
>TRBV7-2|-|TRBJ2-3|many
CASSLNPRGSTDTQYF
TGTGCCAGCAGCTTAAATCCGCGGGGTAGCACAGATACGCAGTATTTT
>TRBV10-3|-|TRBJ2-1|many
CAIETDVRGPSRKFF
TGTGCCATCGAAACGGACGTGCGGGGCCCGAGCCGGAAGTTCTTC
>TRBV5-1|-|TRBJ1-1|once
CASSLSRADTEAFF
TGCGCCAGCAGCTTATCCAGGGCGGACACTGAAGCTTTCTTT
>TRBV20-1|-|TRBJ1-2|many
CSARIFGNNYGYTF
TGCAGTGCTAGGATCTTCGGGAACAACTATGGCTACACCTTC
>TRBV5-1|-|TRBJ1-1|many
CASSSGLRHQNMNTEAFF
TGCGCCAGCAGCTCGGGGCTACGCCACCAGAACATGAACACTGAAGCTTTCTTT
>TRBV27|-|TRBJ2-7|-
CASSPGGQSYYEQYF
TGTGCCAGCAGCCCGGGGGGACAGAGCTACTACGAGCAGTACTTC
>TRBV3-1|-|TRBJ1-5|many
CASSQELGQPQHF
TGTGCCAGCAGCCAGGAACTCGGTCAGCCCCAGCATTTT
>TRBV20-1|-|TRBJ1-5|many
CSARRSGVMGSNQPQHF
TGCAGTGCTAGAAGGTCGGGGGTAATGGGTAGCAATCAGCCCCAGCATTTT
>TRBV9|TRBD2|TRBJ2-7|many
CASSVSSGSSYEQYF
TGTGCCAGCAGCGTCAGTAGCGGGAGCTCCTACGAGCAGTACTTC
>TRBV20-1|-|TRBJ2-7|few
CCALDPKPQGKEDEQYF
TGCTGTGCCCTCGATCCCAAGCCCCAGGGGAAAGAGGACGAGCAGTACTTC
>TRBV12-3/TRBV12-4|-|TRBJ1-1|many
CASSAGGVTEAFF
TGTGCCAGCAGCGCCGGGGGGGTCACTGAAGCTTTCTTT
>TRBV4-2|TRBD2|TRBJ2-1|-
CASSQAASGTSGDNEQFF
TGTGCCAGCAGCCAAGCGGCTAGCGGGACCAGTGGTGACAATGAGCAGTTCTTC
>TRBV5-1|TRBD2|TRBJ2-1|once
CASSLREGPGNEQFF
TGCGCCAGCAGCTTGAGGGAGGGCCCGGGCAATGAGCAGTTCTTC
>TRBV20-1|TRBD1|TRBJ1-2|many
CSARDRRGRFYGYTF
TGCAGTGCTAGAGATCGGAGGGGGCGTTTCTATGGCTACACCTTC
>TRBV5-1|-|TRBJ2-5|medium-sized
CASSLIPLGQETQYF
TGCGCCAGCAGCTTAATACCCCTGGGGCAAGAGACCCAGTACTTC
>TRBV4-2|-|TRBJ1-4|many
CASSQHNRGTQNTVGEKLFF
TGTGCCAGCAGCCAACATAATCGAGGGACACAAAACACCGTGGGTGAAAAACTGTTTTTT
>TRBV5-1|-|TRBJ2-1|many
CASSLDGDLSYNEQFF
TGCGCCAGCAGCTTGGACGGGGACCTCTCCTACAATGAGCAGTTCTTC
>TRBV6-5|-|TRBJ2-7|many
CASSYPIHEQYF
TGTGCCAGCAGTTACCCCATCCACGAGCAGTACTTC